This note documents a single T cell receptor (beta chain) sequence. The table lists this clone with many counts. This receptor's antigen is unknown. No clone much larger than this one lies a single base away; base qualities are absent. Other DNA sequences in the same sample also yield this CDR3. V and J are truncated by 7 bases and 1 base respectively, leaving an intervening sequence of 10 bases. The CDR3 runs 13 residues from the cysteine to the phenylalanine. The retained sequence is limited to the CDR3, 39 bases, with the frame set at the first base. Sequences SNHLY (CDR1) and FYNNEI (CDR2) are obtained from the germline V gene. These data belong to a study of beta chain features in type 1 diabetes (dated by TCRdb to 2016 to 2019). Study-wide context: Mean age, gender distribution, total cell number and subset yield were not different between patients and healthy donors. A total of 90 million to 120 million sorted cells were examined across all samples, and a strong correlation was observed between cell number per subset and RNA yield. In the study, TCRB repertoires of sorted circulating CD4+ T cell subsets from recently diagnosed type 1 diabetes patients were compared with those of matched healthy donors. Naive and central memory subsets were obtained from all 30 or so donors, but regulatory and stem cell-like memory subsets were isolated from only 8 patients and roughly eight healthy donors.

Results and caveats for the whole study, not just this receptor: Because small numbers of individuals were included in the HLA sub-analyses, any influence of HLA type on TCRB rearrangement was left unresolved. Shorter templates might have been favored by PCR, but patient and control samples were amplified and corrected together, so both groups would have been affected equally by any skew. Sequencing cDNA rather than genomic DNA could over-represent highly expressing activated cells, although activation and CD3 levels did not differ between groups. At VDJ recombination sites, patients with type 1 diabetes made fewer insertions and deleted more nucleotides, a pattern implying thymic rearrangement abnormalities. A moderate but significant shortening of TCRB CDR3 length was observed in type 1 diabetes patients in all four CD4+ subsets. The naive, central memory and regulatory TCRB repertoires appeared to resemble one another more closely among patients than among healthy donors.

From each donor, a single peripheral blood sample of approximately 110 mL on average was drawn into heparinised tubes. A BD FACSAria II was used to sort naive, central memory, regulatory and stem cell-like memory CD4+ T cells with a panel that included CD45RO, CCR7, CD25, CD127, CD95 and CD27. A purity above 98% was achieved for all sorted populations. PBMCs were isolated right away by Lymphoprep density gradient centrifugation and were stained directly, without culture. So that batch effects would be minimized, each experiment stained and sorted samples in pairs, pairing one healthy donor with one patient. The entire isolated RNA was reverse transcribed using the High Capacity cDNA Reverse Transcription Kit, and thus expressed TCRB transcripts were sequenced. Deep immunoSEQ sequencing was performed on naive, central memory and regulatory T cell samples, with an average of about 3.6 million total reads per sample. Sorted cells were lysed in RLT buffer, and RNA was extracted using DNase-treated RNeasy Micro or Mini kits according to cell number. To prevent cross-contamination, each cell subset was processed individually, whereas patient and healthy donor samples were processed jointly. TCRB sequences were amplified from cDNA with the immunoSEQ multiplex PCR, producing 87-bp fragments spanning the CDR3 region. Amplicons were sequenced on the Illumina HiSeq platform. Per the source publication's procedure: Synthetic template baselines were used to correct PCR bias computationally, reads within Hamming distance 2 were collapsed, and singletons that could not be merged were discarded. Reads were aligned to IMGT to assign V, D and J genes, CDR3 length, and insertions or deletions at six rearrangement sites. Within each subset, clonotype counts were normalized to the number of sorted cells before true diversity and Gini coefficients were calculated with the tcR R package. The overlap coefficient, calculated on TCRB nucleotide sequences, was used to quantify repertoire sharing. What TCRdb holds here is the immuneACCESS table cut down to in-frame rearrangements. Part of the clones is not present; checked against another copy, under half of the missing clones reflect an unresolved V gene, and the others are unexplained. Clone size and the V and J calls come from that table; the DNA yielded D and trimming. Across this sample there are roughly 300,000 clones, with approximately 10% seen only once. The biggest ten clones account for roughly 1% of the sample.

The V gene is TRBV2 and the J gene is TRBJ1-1, with a tentative D gene TRBD1 over 5 matching bases. This receptor was identified in a man in his thirties or forties with type 1 diabetes. The sample comprised central memory CD4+ T cells from blood. Here the CDR3 is given as CASTVDTNTEAFF. The nucleotides read TGTGCCAGCACCGTGGACACGAACACTGAAGCTTTCTTT.